This record covers a single T cell receptor beta chain. Its antigen is not yet known. Base qualities were left out, and no much larger clone turns up one base away. Each collaborating institution followed its own protocols to collect whole blood in K2EDTA tubes. Collaborator samples were shipped for TCRbeta analysis as frozen whole blood, isolated PBMCs, or DNA extracted from either sample type. The source of the sample is a study of blood T cell repertoires in COVID-19 (dated by TCRdb to about 2020). Regarding the study in general: Collaborator samples came from the United States, Italy and Spain and covered acute and convalescent phases of COVID-19. The prospective study material was composed of cDNA or gDNA derived from T cells, B-cell-depleted T cells, or PBMCs. Subjects who had been exposed to COVID-19, were actively infected with it, or had recovered from it provided the deeply sampled blood TCRbeta repertoires that made up the dataset. The repertoires were made available in a free public database intended to serve as a resource for research on the immune response to SARS-CoV-2. Samples came from the ongoing ImmuneRACE study (first 160 participants) plus 1,254 subjects from 6 global collaborators. The sample metadata nearly always contained a de-identified subject ID, COVID-19 status, age in years and sex. HLA class I and class II types, where available, came from metadata supplied by the sample provider rather than from assay-based typing. The investigation overall reported the following: Clinical and demographic metadata were provided uncurated, with the amount varying by source and participant.

The immunoSEQ Assay, a bias-controlled multiplex PCR, was used to amplify TCRbeta CDR3 regions from genomic DNA. Per the source publication's procedure: Nucleated cell counts per sample were estimated from amplification of reference gene primers within the assay. Sequence reads were collapsed and filtered to measure the absolute abundance of every unique TCRbeta CDR3 rearrangement. Productive Simpson clonality was computed per sample as the square root of Simpson's diversity index over productive rearrangements. Imported from immuneACCESS, the table was reduced by TCRdb to in-frame sequences with V and J called. These copies leave out some clones; in studies compared against another copy, an unresolved V gene accounts for under half, and the cause of the remainder is not known. The D gene and trimming were derived from the DNA, and the V and J assignments and clone size from that table. This sample holds around 73,000 clones; 80% to 85% were observed only once. In total, the top ten clones hold approximately 27% of the sample.

From the cysteine up to the phenylalanine, the CDR3 has a length of 13 residues. The DNA shown is the 39-base CDR3, in frame from base 1. V is clipped by 3 bases and J by 5 bases, and the sequence between their germline boundaries is 7 bases long. Sequenced: peripheral blood. The origin of this receptor is a human donor in a cohort sampled during active COVID-19. The sequence is built from TRBV12-3 or TRBV12-4 and TRBJ2-2; the D region possibly corresponds to TRBD2 (5 bases align). The CDR3 here reads CASSFGVTGELFF. The DNA sequence is given as TGTGCCAGCAGTTTCGGGGTAACCGGGGAGCTGTTTTTT.